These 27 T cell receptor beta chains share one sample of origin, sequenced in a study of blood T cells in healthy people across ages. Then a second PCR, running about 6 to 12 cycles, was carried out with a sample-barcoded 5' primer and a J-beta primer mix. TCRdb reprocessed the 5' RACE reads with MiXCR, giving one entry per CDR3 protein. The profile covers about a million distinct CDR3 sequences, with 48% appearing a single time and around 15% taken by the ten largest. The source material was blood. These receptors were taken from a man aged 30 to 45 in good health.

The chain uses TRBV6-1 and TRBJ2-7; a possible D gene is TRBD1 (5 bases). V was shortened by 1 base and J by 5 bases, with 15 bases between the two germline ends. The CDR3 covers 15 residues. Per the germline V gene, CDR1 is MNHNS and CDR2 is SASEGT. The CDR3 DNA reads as TGTGCCAGCAGTGAAGGGGTGGGGCCTCTCGACGAGCAGTACTTC. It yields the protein CASSEGVGPLDEQYF.

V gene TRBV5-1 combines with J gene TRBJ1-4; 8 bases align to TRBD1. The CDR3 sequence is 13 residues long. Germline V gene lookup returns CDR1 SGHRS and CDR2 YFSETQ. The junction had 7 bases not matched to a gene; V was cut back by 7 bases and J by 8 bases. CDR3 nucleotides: TGCGCCAGCGGGACAGGAGAAGGAGAAAAACTGTTTTTT. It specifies CASGTGEGEKLFF.

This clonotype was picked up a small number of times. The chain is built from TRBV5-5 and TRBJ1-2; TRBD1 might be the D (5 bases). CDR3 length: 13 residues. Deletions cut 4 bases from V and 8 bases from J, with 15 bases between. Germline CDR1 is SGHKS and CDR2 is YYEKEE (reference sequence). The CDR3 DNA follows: TGTGCCAGCAGCCTAGACCGGGGGAAAGGCTACACCTTC. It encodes CASSLDRGKGYTF.

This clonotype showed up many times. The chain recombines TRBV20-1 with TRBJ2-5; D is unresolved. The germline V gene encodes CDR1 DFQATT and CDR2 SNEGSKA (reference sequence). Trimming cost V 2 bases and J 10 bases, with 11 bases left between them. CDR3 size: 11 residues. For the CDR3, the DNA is TGCAGTGCTAGAAGGGTCCTCAACCAGTACTTC. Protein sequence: CSARRVLNQYF.

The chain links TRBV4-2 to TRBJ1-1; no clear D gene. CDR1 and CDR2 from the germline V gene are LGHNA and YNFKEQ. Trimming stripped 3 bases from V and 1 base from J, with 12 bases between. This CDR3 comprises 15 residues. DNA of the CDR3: TGTGCCAGCAGCCATCATCAGGCGGGGAACACTGAAGCTTTCTTT. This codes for CASSHHQAGNTEAFF.

The CDR3: CASSLGRDKGFF. In DNA form, the CDR3 reads TGCGCCAGCAGCTTGGGCAGGGATAAGGGGTTCTTC. The chain links TRBV5-1 to TRBJ2-1, with D possibly matching TRBD1 (5 bases). Germline values: CDR1 SGHRS, CDR2 YFSETQ. CDR3 length: 12 amino acids. Trimming removed 0 bases at V and 15 bases at J, with 13 bases between.

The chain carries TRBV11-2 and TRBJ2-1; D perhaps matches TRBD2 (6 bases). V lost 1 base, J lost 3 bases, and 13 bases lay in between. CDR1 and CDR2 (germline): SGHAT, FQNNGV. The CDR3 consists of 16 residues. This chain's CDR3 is CASSLVGGSGYNEQFF. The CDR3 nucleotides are TGTGCCAGCAGCTTAGTCGGAGGTAGCGGCTACAATGAGCAGTTCTTC.

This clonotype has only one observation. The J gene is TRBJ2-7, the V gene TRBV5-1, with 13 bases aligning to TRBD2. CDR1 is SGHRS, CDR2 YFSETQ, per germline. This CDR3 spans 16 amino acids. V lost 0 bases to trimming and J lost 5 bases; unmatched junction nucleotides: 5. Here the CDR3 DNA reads TGCGCCAGCAGCTTGGGGACTAGCGGGAGATGGGACGAGCAGTACTTC. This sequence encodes CASSLGTSGRWDEQYF.

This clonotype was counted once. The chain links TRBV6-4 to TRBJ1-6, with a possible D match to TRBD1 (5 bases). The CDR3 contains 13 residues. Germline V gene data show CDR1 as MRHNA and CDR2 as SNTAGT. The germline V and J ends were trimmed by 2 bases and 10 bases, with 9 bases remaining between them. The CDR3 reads CASSDGDGSPLHF. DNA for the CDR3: TGTGCCAGCAGTGACGGGGACGGATCACCCCTCCACTTT.

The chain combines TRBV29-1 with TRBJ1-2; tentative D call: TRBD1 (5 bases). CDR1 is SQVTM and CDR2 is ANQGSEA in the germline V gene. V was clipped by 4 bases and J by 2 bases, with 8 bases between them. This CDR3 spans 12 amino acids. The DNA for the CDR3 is TGCAGCGTTGGCTCAGGGAACTATGGCTACACCTTC. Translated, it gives CSVGSGNYGYTF.

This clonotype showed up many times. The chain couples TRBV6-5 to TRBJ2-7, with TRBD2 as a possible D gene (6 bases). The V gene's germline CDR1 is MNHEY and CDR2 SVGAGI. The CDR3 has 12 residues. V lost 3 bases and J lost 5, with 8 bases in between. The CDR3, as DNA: TGTGCCAGCAGTTATGCGGGGCACGAGCAGTACTTC. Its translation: CASSYAGHEQYF.

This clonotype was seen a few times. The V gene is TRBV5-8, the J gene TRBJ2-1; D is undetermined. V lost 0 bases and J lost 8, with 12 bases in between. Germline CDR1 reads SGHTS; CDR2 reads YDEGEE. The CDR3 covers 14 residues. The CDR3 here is CASSLGGGIDEQFF. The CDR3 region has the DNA TGTGCCAGCAGCTTGGGGGGTGGGATCGATGAGCAGTTCTTC. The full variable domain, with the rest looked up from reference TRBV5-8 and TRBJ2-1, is EAGVTQSPTHLIKTRGQQATLRCSPISGHTSVYWYQQALGLGLQFLLWYDEGEERNRGNFPPRFSGRQFPNYSSELNVNALELEDSALYLCASSLGGGIDEQFFGPGTRLTVL.

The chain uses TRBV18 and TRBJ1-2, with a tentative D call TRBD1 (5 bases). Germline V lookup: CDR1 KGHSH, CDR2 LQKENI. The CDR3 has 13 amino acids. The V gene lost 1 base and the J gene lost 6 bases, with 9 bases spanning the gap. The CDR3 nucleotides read TGTGCCAGCTCACCACGGCGAGGGGATGGCTACACCTTC. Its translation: CASSPRRGDGYTF.

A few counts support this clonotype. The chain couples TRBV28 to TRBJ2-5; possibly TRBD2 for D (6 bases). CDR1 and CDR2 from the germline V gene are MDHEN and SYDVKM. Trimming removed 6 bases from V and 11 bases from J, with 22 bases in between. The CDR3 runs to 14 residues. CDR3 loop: CASSLRGASPEQYF. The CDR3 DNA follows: TGTGCCAGCAGCCTTCGCGGGGCCTCCCCGGAGCAGTACTTC. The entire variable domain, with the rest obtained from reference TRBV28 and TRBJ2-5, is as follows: DVKVTQSSRYLVKRTGEKVFLECVQDMDHENMFWYRQDPGLGLRLIYFSYDVKMKEKGDIPEGYSVSREKKERFSLILESASTNQTSMYLCASSLRGASPEQYFGPGTRLLVL.

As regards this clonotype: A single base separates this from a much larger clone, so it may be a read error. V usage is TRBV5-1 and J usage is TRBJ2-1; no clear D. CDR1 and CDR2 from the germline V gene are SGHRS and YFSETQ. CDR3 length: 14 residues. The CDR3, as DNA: TGCGCCAGCAGCTTGGCGGGCTCCTACAATGAGCGGTTCTTC. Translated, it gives CASSLAGSYNERFF.

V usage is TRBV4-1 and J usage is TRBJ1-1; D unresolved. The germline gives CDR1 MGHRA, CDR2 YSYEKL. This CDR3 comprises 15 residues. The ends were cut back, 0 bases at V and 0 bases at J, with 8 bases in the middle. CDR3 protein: CASSQELGMNTEAFF. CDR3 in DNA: TGCGCCAGCAGCCAAGAGTTAGGCATGAACACTGAAGCTTTCTTT.

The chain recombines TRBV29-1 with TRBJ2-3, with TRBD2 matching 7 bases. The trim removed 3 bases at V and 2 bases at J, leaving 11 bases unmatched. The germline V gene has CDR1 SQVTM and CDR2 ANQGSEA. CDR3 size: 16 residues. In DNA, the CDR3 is TGCAGCGTTGATCCGGAACTAGCGCCCTTCACAGATACGCAGTATTTT. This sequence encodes CSVDPELAPFTDTQYF.

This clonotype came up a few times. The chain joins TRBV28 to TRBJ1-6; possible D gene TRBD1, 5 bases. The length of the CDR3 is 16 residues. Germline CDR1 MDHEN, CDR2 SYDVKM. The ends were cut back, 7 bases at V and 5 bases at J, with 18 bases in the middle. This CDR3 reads CASTSTSQGDNSPLHF. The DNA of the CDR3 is TGTGCCAGCACCTCCACGAGTCAAGGGGATAATTCACCCCTCCACTTT.

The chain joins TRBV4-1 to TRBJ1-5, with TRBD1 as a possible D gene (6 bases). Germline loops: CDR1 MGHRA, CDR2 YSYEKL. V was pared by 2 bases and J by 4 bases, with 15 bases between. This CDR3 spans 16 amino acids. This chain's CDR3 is CASSQTPTGNNQPQHF. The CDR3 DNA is TGCGCCAGCAGCCAAACTCCGACAGGCAATAATCAGCCCCAGCATTTT.

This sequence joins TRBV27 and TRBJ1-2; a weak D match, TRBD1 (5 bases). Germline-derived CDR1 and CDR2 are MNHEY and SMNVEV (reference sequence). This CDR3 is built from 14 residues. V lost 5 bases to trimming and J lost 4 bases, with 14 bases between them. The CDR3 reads CASSPFAGPYGYTF. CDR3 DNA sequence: TGTGCCAGCAGTCCCTTTGCAGGGCCCTATGGCTACACCTTC.

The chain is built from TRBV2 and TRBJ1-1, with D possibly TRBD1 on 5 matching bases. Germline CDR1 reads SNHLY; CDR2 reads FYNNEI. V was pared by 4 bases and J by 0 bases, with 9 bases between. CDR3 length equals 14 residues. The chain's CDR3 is CASSATRVNTEAFF. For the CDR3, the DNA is TGTGCCAGCAGTGCGACCAGGGTGAACACTGAAGCTTTCTTT.

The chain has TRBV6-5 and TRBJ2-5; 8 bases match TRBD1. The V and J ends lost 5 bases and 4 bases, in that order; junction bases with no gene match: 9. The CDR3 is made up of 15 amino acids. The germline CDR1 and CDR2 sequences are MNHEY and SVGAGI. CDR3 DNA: TGTGCCAGCAGTGACGGACAGGGAACGGGAGAGACCCAGTACTTC. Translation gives CASSDGQGTGETQYF.

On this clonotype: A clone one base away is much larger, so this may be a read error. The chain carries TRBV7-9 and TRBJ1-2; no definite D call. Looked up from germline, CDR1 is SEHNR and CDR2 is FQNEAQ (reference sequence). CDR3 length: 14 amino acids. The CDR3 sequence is CASSSGGLGYDYTF. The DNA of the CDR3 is TGTGCCAGCAGCTCGGGAGGTCTAGGATATGACTACACCTTC.

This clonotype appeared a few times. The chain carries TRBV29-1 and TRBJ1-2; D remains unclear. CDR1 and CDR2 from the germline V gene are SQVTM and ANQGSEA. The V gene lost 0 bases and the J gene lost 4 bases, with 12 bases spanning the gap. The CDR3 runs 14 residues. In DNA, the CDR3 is TGCAGCGTTGAAGAGTTTGGCGGTTCCTATGGCTACACCTTC. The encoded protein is CSVEEFGGSYGYTF.

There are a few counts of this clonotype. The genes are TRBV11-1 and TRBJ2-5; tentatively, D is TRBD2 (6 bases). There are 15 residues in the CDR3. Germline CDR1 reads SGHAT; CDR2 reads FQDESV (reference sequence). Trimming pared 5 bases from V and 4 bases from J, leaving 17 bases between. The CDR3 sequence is CASSHDRAGLETQYF. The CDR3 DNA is TGTGCCAGCAGCCACGACCGGGCGGGACTAGAGACCCAGTACTTC. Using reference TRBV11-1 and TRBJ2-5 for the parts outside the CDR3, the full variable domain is EAEVAQSPRYKITEKSQAVAFWCDPISGHATLYWYRQILGQGPELLVQFQDESVVDDSQLPKDRFSAERLKGVDSTLKIQPAELGDSAMYLCASSHDRAGLETQYFGPGTRLLVL.

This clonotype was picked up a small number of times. The CDR3 nucleotides are TGTGCCAGCAGCGTACTACCGGGACAGGGCAATACCAATGAGCAGTTCTTC. Its translation is CASSVLPGQGNTNEQFF. The chain is built from TRBV9 and TRBJ2-1; 9 nucleotides match TRBD1. Per the germline V gene, CDR1 is SGDLS and CDR2 is YYNGEE. The CDR3 sequence is 17 residues long. J gave up 6 bases and V 1 base, and 11 bases lay outside the gene matches. Looking up the rest from reference TRBV9 and TRBJ2-1 gives the full variable domain: DSGVTQTPKHLITATGQRVTLRCSPRSGDLSVYWYQQSLDQGLQFLIQYYNGEERAKGNILERFSAQQFPDLHSELNLSSLELGDSALYFCASSVLPGQGNTNEQFFGPGTRLTVL.

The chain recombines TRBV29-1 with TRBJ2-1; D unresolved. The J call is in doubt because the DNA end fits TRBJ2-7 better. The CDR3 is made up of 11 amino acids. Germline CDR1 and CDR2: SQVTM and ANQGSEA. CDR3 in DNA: TGCAGCGTTGGCTCCTACAATGAGCAGTACTTC. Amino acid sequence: CSVGSYNEQYF.